The entry that follows covers one T cell receptor beta chain sequence. The sample comes from a study of T-cell reconstitution after alpha-beta-depleted transplantation in children. Germline CDR1 reads LGHNA; CDR2 reads YSLEER. This CDR3 is built from 16 residues. With V trimmed by 0 bases and J by 9 bases, 6 bases remained unmatched. Preparation of the TCRbeta library was carried out with unique molecular identifiers. TCRdb re-called the PCR reads through MiXCR, storing one row per CDR3 protein. Counted here are hundreds of thousands of distinct CDR3 sequences, roughly 17% occurring once; the ten biggest clones make up approximately 1.1%.

The chain carries TRBV4-3 and TRBJ1-6, with TRBD1 matching over 9 bases. This clonotype originated in a human donor who donated a stem cell graft to a child with acute myeloid leukemia. The specimen was PBMCs from the stem cell graft donor, collected from the stem cell graft. The CDR3 spells CASSQDGTGSSSPLHF. In DNA form, the CDR3 reads TGCGCCAGCAGCCAAGATGGGACAGGGTCTTCTTCACCCCTCCACTTT.